The clone carrying this T cell receptor (beta chain) was detected a few times. The source material, RNA transcripts, was used to amplify TCR beta CDR3 regions. During a first-round RT-PCR of the TCR CDR3, the HTBI primer set was used. TCRdb reprocessed the multiplex PCR reads with MiXCR, giving one entry per CDR3 protein. This table holds under 550,000 distinct CDR3 sequences, 20% found once. CDR1 GTSNPN and CDR2 SVGIG come from the germline V gene (reference sequence). Trimming cost V 0 bases and J 6 bases, with 17 bases left between them. The CDR3 totals 15 residues. The data derive from a study of T cells in Graves' hyperthyroidism and ophthalmopathy.

This chain joins TRBV30 and TRBJ1-2; tentative D call: TRBD1 (6 bases). The clonotype was recovered from a man aged 40-50 years with Graves' ophthalmopathy. Input material: blood. CDR3 protein: CAWSVGVVGANGYTF. The CDR3 region has the DNA TGTGCCTGGAGTGTTGGGGTAGTGGGGGCAAATGGCTACACCTTC.